Shown below are 7 T cell receptor beta chains from a single sample sequenced in a study of cytomegalovirus exposure and HLA in healthy donors. Both 60 Vbeta primers and 13 Jbeta primers went into the PCR. Assay used: immunoSEQ multiplex PCR; TCRdb lists only in-frame clones, some missing. The sample has tens of thousands of clones, about 78% seen once; the top ten hold 9% to 14%. Material: PBMCs. Source of these receptors: a woman between 40 and 50 years old in good health and CMV-seropositive.

The J gene is TRBJ2-1, the V gene TRBV4-1; 7 nucleotides align to TRBD2. This CDR3 region has 17 residues. The germline gives CDR1 MGHRA, CDR2 YSYEKL. V shed 0 bases, J shed 7 bases, and the junction held 12 bases outside the gene matches. CDR3: CASSQDRWGGDGNEQFF. The CDR3 DNA is TGCGCCAGCAGCCAAGATCGGTGGGGGGGAGACGGGAATGAGCAGTTCTTC.

This clone was recorded a few times. The chain links TRBV7-3 to TRBJ2-3; D might be TRBD1 (5 bases). CDR3 length: 13 residues. Germline CDR1 and CDR2: SGHTA and FQGTGA. V was pared by 3 bases and J by 4 bases, with 8 bases between. CDR3: CASSLTVPDTQYF. CDR3 sequence (DNA): TGTGCCAGCAGCTTGACAGTTCCAGATACGCAGTATTTT. The variable domain in full, with the rest retrieved from reference TRBV7-3 and TRBJ2-3, is GAGVSQTPSNKVTEKGKYVELRCDPISGHTALYWYRQSLGQGPEFLIYFQGTGAADDSGLPNDRFFAVRPEGSVSTLKIQRTERGDSAVYLCASSLTVPDTQYFGPGTRLTVL.

The chain has TRBV27 and TRBJ1-5; 7 bases match TRBD1. The CDR3 extends over 16 amino acids. Germline V gives CDR1 MNHEY, CDR2 SMNVEV (reference sequence). V shed 4 bases and J 1 base; nucleotides not matched to a gene: 7. The CDR3 DNA reads TGTGCCAGCAGTTCGTCAGGGGGTGAGAGCAATCAGCCCCAGCATTTT. Protein product: CASSSSGGESNQPQHF.

The V and J genes are TRBV2 and TRBJ1-3; 7 bases are a match to TRBD1. After removal of 6 bases from V and 2 bases from J, the junction contained 4 bases not matched to a gene. Germline V lookup: CDR1 SNHLY, CDR2 FYNNEI. The CDR3 has 14 amino acids. The CDR3 here is CASRPTGTGNTIYF. CDR3 bases: TGTGCCAGCAGACCGACAGGGACTGGAAACACCATATATTTT.

This clone was counted between two and nine times. The CDR3 is CASSPGKETQYF. The CDR3 nucleotides are TGTGCCAGTAGTCCCGGGAAAGAGACCCAGTACTTC. This rearrangement joins TRBV19 to TRBJ2-5; D is possibly TRBD2 (5 bases). V was clipped by 5 bases and J by 3 bases, with 7 bases between them. The CDR3 length is 12 residues. Per the germline V gene, CDR1 is LNHDA and CDR2 is SQIVND (reference sequence).

The chain joins TRBV11-2 to TRBJ1-1; D ambiguous. The CDR3 contains 14 residues. V was shortened by 5 bases and J by 5 bases, with 15 bases between the two germline ends. Germline V gene lookup returns CDR1 SGHAT and CDR2 FQNNGV. CDR3 sequence: CASSRNSGGTEAFF. The DNA for the CDR3 is TGTGCCAGCAGCCGGAATTCAGGTGGTACTGAAGCTTTCTTT.

This clone came up once. V and J are TRBV6-5 and TRBJ2-2; 8 positions agree with TRBD2. Germline loops: CDR1 MNHEY, CDR2 SVGAGI. V lost 0 bases, J lost 3 bases, and 3 bases stayed unmatched. The CDR3 sequence is 16 residues long. CDR3 bases: TGTGCCAGCAGTTACTCGGTGACTAGCGACACCGGGGAGCTGTTTTTT. Its translation is CASSYSVTSDTGELFF.